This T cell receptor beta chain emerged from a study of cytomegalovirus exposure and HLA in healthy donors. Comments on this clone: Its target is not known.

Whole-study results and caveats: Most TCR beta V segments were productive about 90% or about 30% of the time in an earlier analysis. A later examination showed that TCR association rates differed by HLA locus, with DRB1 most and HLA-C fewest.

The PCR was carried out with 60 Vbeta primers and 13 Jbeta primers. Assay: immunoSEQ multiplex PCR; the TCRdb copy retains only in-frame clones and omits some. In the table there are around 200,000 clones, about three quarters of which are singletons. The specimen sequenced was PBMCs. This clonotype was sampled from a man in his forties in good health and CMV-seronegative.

The CDR3 loop is CASSQDPGESFNEQFF. CDR3 DNA: TGTGCCAGCAGCCAAGATCCAGGGGAAAGCTTCAATGAGCAGTTCTTC. The chain joins TRBV4-2 to TRBJ2-1; perhaps TRBD1 as D (6 bases). Germline V gene sequence: CDR1 LGHNA, CDR2 YNFKEQ. Between the trimmed V and J ends, which lost 0 bases and 6 bases, there was a span of 15 bases. The CDR3 totals 16 residues.